Shown below are 10 T cell receptor beta chains from a single sample sequenced in a study of spatial heterogeneity in lung cancer. MiXCR, run by TCRdb on the 5' RACE reads, gives a single entry per CDR3 protein. The table shows 85,000 to 100,000 distinct CDR3 sequences, with roughly 12% occurring only once. Time point denoted: sample taken at primary tumor resection. The sequencing here drew on PBMCs, taken at surgery. The origin of the receptors is a male donor with early-stage non-small cell lung cancer.

This clonotype was seen more than once but under ten times. The chain has TRBV6-2 or TRBV6-3 and TRBJ2-7, with 9 bases that match TRBD1. V shed 8 bases and J 7 bases; nucleotides not matched to a gene: 9. This CDR3 comprises 13 residues. CDR1 and CDR2 (germline): MNHEY, SVGEGT. The CDR3 is CASGRDRVWEQYF. For the CDR3, the DNA is TGTGCCAGCGGCCGGGACAGGGTATGGGAGCAGTACTTC.

This clonotype came up many times. The J gene is TRBJ1-5, the V gene TRBV6-5, with a tentative D call TRBD1 (5 bases). Germline CDR1 reads MNHEY; CDR2 reads SVGAGI. The length of the CDR3 is 15 residues. Trimming took off 4 bases at V and 6 bases at J, with 16 bases between the two ends. CDR3 nucleotides: TGTGCCAGCAGTTCCTACAGGACACAAGGTCAGCCCCAGCATTTT. It is translated as CASSSYRTQGQPQHF.

CDR3 sequence (DNA): TGTGCCAGTAGACCACAGGGTGCCGGGGAGCTGTTTTTT. Translating it yields CASRPQGAGELFF. The chain recombines TRBV19 with TRBJ2-2; TRBD1 might be the D (6 bases). Trimming shortened V by 6 bases and J by 6 bases, and 11 bases separated the two germline ends. The CDR3 has 13 amino acids. Germline V lookup: CDR1 LNHDA, CDR2 SQIVND (reference sequence).

The chain employs TRBV6-2 or TRBV6-3 and TRBJ2-4, with D possibly being TRBD1 or TRBD2 (5 bases each). The CDR3 contains 17 residues. Germline CDR1 reads MNHEY; CDR2 reads SVGEGT. Between the trimmed V and J ends, which lost 6 bases and 0 bases, there was a span of 18 bases. The CDR3 protein is CASRPIERTLAKNIQYF. The CDR3 nucleotides are TGTGCCAGCAGGCCGATCGAGCGGACACTAGCCAAAAACATTCAGTACTTC.

In its sample, this clonotype was seen many times. The genes are TRBV27 and TRBJ2-1; 16 bases are a match to TRBD2. The CDR3 spans 18 residues. From germline, CDR1 is MNHEY and CDR2 SMNVEV (reference sequence). Trimming at V came to 0 bases and at J to 2 bases, leaving 1 base not matched to a gene. CDR3 loop: CASSLSGTSGRAYNEQFF. The CDR3 DNA follows: TGTGCCAGCAGTTTATCCGGGACTAGCGGGAGGGCCTACAATGAGCAGTTCTTC.

This chain joins TRBV6-2 or TRBV6-3 and TRBJ1-2, with 8 bases fitting TRBD1. The V gene's germline CDR1 is MNHEY and CDR2 SVGEGT. The CDR3 runs to 13 residues. With V trimmed by 6 bases and J by 2 bases, 2 bases remained unmatched. The CDR3 loop reads CASRRTGNYGYTF. The CDR3 nucleotides read TGTGCCAGCAGAAGGACAGGGAACTATGGCTACACCTTC.

This clonotype turned up a few times. The chain couples TRBV19 to TRBJ2-3; D unresolved. The CDR3 consists of 14 residues. Per germline, CDR1 LNHDA and CDR2 SQIVND (reference sequence). V gave up 6 bases and J gave up 2 bases, with 12 bases separating them. CDR3 bases: TGTGCCAGTAGCTTACAATTATTCACAGATACGCAGTATTTT. Its translation: CASSLQLFTDTQYF.

The chain is built from TRBV4-3 and TRBJ1-1; tentatively, D is TRBD1 (5 bases). V dropped 0 bases and J dropped 4 bases, with 12 bases sitting between them. Germline-derived CDR1 and CDR2 are LGHNA and YSLEER. CDR3 length: 15 residues. CDR3 sequence: CASSQEPRVGTEAFF. DNA for the CDR3: TGCGCCAGCAGCCAAGAGCCCAGGGTCGGCACTGAAGCTTTCTTT.

The chain is built from TRBV6-5 and TRBJ1-2; tentatively, D is TRBD1 (6 bases). Trimming pared 0 bases from V and 8 bases from J, leaving 13 bases between. Per germline, CDR1 MNHEY and CDR2 SVGAGI. The CDR3 has 14 residues. CDR3 protein: CASSYSGTGGGYTF. In DNA, the CDR3 is TGTGCCAGCAGTTACTCAGGCACCGGGGGCGGCTACACCTTC.

This clonotype was counted between two and nine times. This chain connects TRBV29-1 to TRBJ2-1; no firm D call. V gave up 7 bases and J gave up 7 bases, with 20 bases separating them. The CDR3 runs 14 residues. The germline CDR1 and CDR2 sequences are SQVTM and ANQGSEA. The CDR3 DNA sequence: TGCAGCGCCCCCAAGTCAGGCACTGGGAATGAGCAGTTCTTC. It encodes CSAPKSGTGNEQFF.